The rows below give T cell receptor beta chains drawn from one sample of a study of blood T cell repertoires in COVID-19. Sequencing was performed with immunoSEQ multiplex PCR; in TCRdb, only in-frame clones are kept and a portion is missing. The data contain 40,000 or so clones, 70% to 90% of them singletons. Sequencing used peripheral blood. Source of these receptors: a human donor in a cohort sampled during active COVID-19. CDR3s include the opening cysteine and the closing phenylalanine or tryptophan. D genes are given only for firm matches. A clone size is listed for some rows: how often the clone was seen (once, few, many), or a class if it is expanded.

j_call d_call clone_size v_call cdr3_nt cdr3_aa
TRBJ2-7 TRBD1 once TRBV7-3 TGTGCCAGCAGACCACCCTCCGGGACAGGGCAAGGGTACGAGCAGTACTTC CASRPPSGTGQGYEQYF
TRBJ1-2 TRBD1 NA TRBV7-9 TGTGCCAGCAGCTCCCGGACAGGGACCGTCTATGGCTACACCTTC CASSSRTGTVYGYTF
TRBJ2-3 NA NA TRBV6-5 TGTGCCAGCAGTTACCAAGATACGCAGTATTTT CASSYQDTQYF
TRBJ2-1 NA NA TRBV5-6 TGTGCCAGCAGCGCGACCCCGGGACTTTTAGTCTACAATGAGCAGTTCTTC CASSATPGLLVYNEQFF
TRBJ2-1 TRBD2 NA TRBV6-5 TGTGCCAGCAGTTATAACCTAGCGGGGGGGCCAGGTGAGCAGTTCTTC CASSYNLAGGPGEQFF
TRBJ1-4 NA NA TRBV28 TGTGCCAGCAGTTCCTTCGTCCGTGAAAAACTGTTTTTT CASSSFVREKLFF
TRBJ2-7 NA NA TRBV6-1 TGTGCCAGCAGTGAAGCGGCAAGCTCCTACGAGCAGTACTTC CASSEAASSYEQYF
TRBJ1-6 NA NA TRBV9 TGTGCCAGCAGCCCTTCTGGCGGACAGCGCTATAATTCACCCCTCCACTTT CASSPSGGQRYNSPLHF
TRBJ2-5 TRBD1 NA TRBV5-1 TGCGCCAGCAGCCACGGGACAGTACAAGAGACCCAGTACTTC CASSHGTVQETQYF
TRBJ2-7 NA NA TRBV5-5 TGTGCCAGCAGCTTTACGGGGTCGTGGGAGCAGTACTTC CASSFTGSWEQYF
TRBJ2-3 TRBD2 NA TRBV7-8 TGTGCCAGCAGGGCCGGGACTAGTAAAGTCCCAGATACGCAGTATTTT CASRAGTSKVPDTQYF
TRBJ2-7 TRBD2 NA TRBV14 TGTGCCAGCAGCCAATCCCGCGGGAGAGTCCACGAGCAGTACTTC CASSQSRGRVHEQYF
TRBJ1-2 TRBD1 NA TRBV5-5 TGTGCCAGCAGCCCCGACAGGGGAAACTATGGCTACACCTTC CASSPDRGNYGYTF
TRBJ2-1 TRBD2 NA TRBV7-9 TGTGCCAGCAGCTTAGGGGTGACTAGCGGGGGGCGATTTTACAATGAGCAGTTCTTC CASSLGVTSGGRFYNEQFF
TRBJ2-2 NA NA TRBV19 TGTGCCAGCCCGGTGGGCGCCGGGGAGCTGTTTTTT CASPVGAGELFF
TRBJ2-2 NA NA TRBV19 TGTGCCAGTACTCCAAGGGGGACCGGGGAGCTGTTTTTT CASTPRGTGELFF
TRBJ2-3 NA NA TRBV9 TGTGCCAGCAGCGTAATGGAGGCCCGGCCCACAGATACGCAGTATTTT CASSVMEARPTDTQYF
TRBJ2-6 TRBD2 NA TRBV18 TGTGCCAGCTCACCCTCCTACCGGCGGGGGGGCGGGAACTCTGGGGCCAACGTCCTGACTTTC CASSPSYRRGGGNSGANVLTF
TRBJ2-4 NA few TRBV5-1 TGCGCCAGCAGCTTGACCCCAGACATTCAGTACTTC CASSLTPDIQYF
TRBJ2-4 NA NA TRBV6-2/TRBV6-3 TGTGCCAGCTGTTGGGGAGGTCTAGCCAAAAACATTCAGTACTTC CASCWGGLAKNIQYF
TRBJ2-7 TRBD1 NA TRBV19 TGTGCCAGTAGGTACCGGGACAGAAATACCTACGAGCAGTACTTC CASRYRDRNTYEQYF
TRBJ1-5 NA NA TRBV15 TGTGCCACCAGCAGAGCGGGCGGGACTGGGGGCAATCAGCCCCAGCATTTT CATSRAGGTGGNQPQHF
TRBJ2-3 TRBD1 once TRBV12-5 TGTGCTAGTGGTTTGAGGACAGGGGAAACAGATACGCAGTATTTT CASGLRTGETDTQYF
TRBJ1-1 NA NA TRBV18 TGTGCCAGCTCACCAAGTGGACAAGGTCGAGCTTTCTTT CASSPSGQGRAFF
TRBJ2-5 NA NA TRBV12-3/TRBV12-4 TGTGCCAGCAGCAGGCATACAGAGACCCAGTACTTC CASSRHTETQYF
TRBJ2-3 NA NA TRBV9 TGTGCCAGCAGCGTAGCTTCGACAGATACGCAGTATTTT CASSVASTDTQYF
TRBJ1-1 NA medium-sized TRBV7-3 TGTGCCAGCAGCCTAACCCCGGGGGGTGGGGACACTGAAGCTTTCTTT CASSLTPGGGDTEAFF
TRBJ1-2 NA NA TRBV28 TGTGCCAGCAGTTTGGGGGGGGCTTGGGGCTACACCTTC CASSLGGAWGYTF
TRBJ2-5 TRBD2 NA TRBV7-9 TGTGCCAGCAGCTTAGGCCTAGCGGGAGGGCCGCTTGAGACCCAGTACTTC CASSLGLAGGPLETQYF
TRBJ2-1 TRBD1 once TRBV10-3 TGTGCCATCAGTGTGAGACAGGGGTTGGGTGAGCAGTTCTTC CAISVRQGLGEQFF
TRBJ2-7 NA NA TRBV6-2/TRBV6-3 TGTGCCAGCAGTTTCTCACTAGGGATTAGCTCCTACGAGCAGTACTTC CASSFSLGISSYEQYF
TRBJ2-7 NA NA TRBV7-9 TGTGCCAGCAGCTCCGGCGGAACAGGTGTCGAGCAGTACTTC CASSSGGTGVEQYF
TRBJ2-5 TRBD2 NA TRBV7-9 TGTGCCAGCAGCTTAGACGGGAGGGCCCTGGAGACCCAGTACTTC CASSLDGRALETQYF
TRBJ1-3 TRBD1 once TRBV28 TGTGCCAGCAGTTTTGGGACAGGGATGACAGGAAACACCATATATTTT CASSFGTGMTGNTIYF
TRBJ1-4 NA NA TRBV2 TGTGCCAGCAAGGAGACCAATAATGAAAAACTGTTTTTT CASKETNNEKLFF
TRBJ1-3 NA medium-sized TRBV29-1 TGCAGCGTTGCGGGGGTTGGAAACACCATATATTTT CSVAGVGNTIYF
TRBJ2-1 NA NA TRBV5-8 TGTGCCAGCAGCTTGCAGGGGATTGGGAATGAGCAGTTCTTC CASSLQGIGNEQFF
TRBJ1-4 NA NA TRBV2 TGTGCCAGCAGTGACACGACAGTCACTAATGAAAAACTGTTTTTT CASSDTTVTNEKLFF
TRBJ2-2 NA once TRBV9 TGTGCCAGCAGCGTAGCGGGTTCGAACACCGGGGAGCTGTTTTTT CASSVAGSNTGELFF
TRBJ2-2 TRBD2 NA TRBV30 TGTGCCTGGAGTGTACTTAGCGGGGGGGCACGTGGGGAGCTGTTTTTT CAWSVLSGGARGELFF
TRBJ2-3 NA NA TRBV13 TGTGCCAGCAGCTCCTATACTTTAAGCACAGATACGCAGTATTTT CASSSYTLSTDTQYF
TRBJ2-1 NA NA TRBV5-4 TGTGCCAGCAGCTTGGTGGCAGGGGCCAACAATGAGCAGTTCTTC CASSLVAGANNEQFF
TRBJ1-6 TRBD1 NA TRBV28 TGTGCCAGCACGGCTGGGACAGGAAACTCACCCCTCCACTTT CASTAGTGNSPLHF
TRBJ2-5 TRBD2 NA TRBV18 TGTGCCAGCTCACCACGGACGGGAGGGGGAGAGACCCAGTACTTC CASSPRTGGGETQYF
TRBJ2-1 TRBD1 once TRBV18 TGTGCCAGCTCACCACAGGGGGCTCCTTTAAATGAGCAGTTCTTC CASSPQGAPLNEQFF
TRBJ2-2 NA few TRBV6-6 TGTGCCAGCACCCCGGGCGGGGAGCTGTTTTTT CASTPGGELFF
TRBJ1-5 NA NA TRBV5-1 TGCGCCAGCAGCTTGAGCAAGGGAGGCCAGCCCCAGCATTTT CASSLSKGGQPQHF
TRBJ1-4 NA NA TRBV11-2 TGTGCCAGCAGCTTAGATCGACGGGTTGCAACTAATGAAAAACTGTTTTTT CASSLDRRVATNEKLFF